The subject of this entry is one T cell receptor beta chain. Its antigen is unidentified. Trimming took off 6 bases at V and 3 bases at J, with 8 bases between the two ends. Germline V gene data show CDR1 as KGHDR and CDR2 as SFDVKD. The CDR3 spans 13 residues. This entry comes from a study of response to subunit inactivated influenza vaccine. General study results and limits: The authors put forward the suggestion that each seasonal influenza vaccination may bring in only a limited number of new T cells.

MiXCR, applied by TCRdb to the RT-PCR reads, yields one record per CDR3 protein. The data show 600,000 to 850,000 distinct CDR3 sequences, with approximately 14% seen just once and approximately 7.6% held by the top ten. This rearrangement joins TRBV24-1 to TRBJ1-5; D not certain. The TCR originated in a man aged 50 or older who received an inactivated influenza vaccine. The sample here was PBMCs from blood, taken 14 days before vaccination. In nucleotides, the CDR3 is TGTGCCACCAGTCAGACGGTCAATCAGCCCCAGCATTTT. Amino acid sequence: CATSQTVNQPQHF.